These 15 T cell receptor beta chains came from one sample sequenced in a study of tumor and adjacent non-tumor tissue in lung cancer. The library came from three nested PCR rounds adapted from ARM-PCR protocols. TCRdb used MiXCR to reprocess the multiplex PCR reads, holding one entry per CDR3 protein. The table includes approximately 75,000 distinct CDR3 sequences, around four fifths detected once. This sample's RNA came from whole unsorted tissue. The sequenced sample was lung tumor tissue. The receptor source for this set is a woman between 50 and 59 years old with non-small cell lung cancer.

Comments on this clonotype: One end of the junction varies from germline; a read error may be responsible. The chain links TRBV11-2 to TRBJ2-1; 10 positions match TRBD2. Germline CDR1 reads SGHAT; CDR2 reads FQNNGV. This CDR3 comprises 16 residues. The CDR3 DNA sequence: TGTGCCAGCAGCCTAGGGGGGCTAGCGGGAGTAGGTGAGCAGTTATTT. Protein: CASSLGGLAGVGEQLF.

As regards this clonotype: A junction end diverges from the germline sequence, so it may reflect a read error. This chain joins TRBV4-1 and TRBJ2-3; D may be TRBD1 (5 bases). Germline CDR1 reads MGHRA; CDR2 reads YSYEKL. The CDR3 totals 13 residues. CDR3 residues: CAISQDGASTQYF. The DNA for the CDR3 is TGCGCCATCAGCCAAGATGGGGCTTCAACGCAGTATTTT.

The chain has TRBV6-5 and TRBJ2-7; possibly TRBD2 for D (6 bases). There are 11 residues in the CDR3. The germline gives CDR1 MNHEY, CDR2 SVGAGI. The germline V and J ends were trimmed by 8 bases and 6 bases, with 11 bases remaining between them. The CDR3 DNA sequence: TGTGCCAGCCGGCGGCGGGGCGAGCAGTACTTC. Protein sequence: CASRRRGEQYF.

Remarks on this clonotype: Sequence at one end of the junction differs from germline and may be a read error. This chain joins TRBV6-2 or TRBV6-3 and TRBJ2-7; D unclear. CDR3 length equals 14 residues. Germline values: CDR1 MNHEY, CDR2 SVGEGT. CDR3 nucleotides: TGTGCCAGCTGTTACTCCCCTGAGTCCTACGAGCAGTATTTC. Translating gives CASCYSPESYEQYF.

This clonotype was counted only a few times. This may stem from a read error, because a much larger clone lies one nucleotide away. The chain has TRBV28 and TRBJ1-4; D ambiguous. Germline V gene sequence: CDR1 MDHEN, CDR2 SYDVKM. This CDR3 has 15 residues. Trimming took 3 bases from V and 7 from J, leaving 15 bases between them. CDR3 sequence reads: CASSFLSWASEKLFF. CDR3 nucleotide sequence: TGTGCCAGCAGTTTTCTAAGTTGGGCAAGTGAAAAACTGTTTTTT.

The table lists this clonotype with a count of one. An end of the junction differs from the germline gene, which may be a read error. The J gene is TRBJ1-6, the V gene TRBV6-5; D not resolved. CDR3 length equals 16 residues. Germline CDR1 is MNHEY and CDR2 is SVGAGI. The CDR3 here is CASSPLLDGNNSSLHF. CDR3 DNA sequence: TGTGCCAGCAGTCCCCTCTTGGACGGAAATAATTCATCCCTCCACTTT.

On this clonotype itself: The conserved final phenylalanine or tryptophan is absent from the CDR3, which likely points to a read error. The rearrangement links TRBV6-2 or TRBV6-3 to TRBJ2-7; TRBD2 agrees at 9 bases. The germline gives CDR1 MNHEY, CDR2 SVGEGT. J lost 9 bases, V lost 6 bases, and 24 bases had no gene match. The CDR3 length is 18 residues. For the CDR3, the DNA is TGTGCCAGCAGCTACGATCCAGCTAGCGGGATCGTAACTGGCGGGCAGTACCTC. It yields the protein CASSYDPASGIVTGGQYL.

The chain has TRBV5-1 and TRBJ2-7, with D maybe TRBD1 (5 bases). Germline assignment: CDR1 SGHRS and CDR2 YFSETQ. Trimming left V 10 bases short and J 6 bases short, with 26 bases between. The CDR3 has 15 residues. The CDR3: CAGSIGHLSPLEQYF. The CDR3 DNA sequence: TGCGCCGGTAGCATAGGACATTTGTCGCCCCTCGAGCAGTACTTC.

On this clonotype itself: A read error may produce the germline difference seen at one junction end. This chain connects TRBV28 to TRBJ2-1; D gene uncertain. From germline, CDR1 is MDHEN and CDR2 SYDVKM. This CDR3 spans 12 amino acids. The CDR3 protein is CTSSLFHNEQFF. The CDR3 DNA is TGTACCAGCAGTCTCTTCCATAATGAGCAGTTCTTC.

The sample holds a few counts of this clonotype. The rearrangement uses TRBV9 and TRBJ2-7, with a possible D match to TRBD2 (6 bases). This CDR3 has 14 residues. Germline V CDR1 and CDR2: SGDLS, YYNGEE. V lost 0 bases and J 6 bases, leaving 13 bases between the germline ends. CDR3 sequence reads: CASSVVGGAGEQYF. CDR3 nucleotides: TGTGCCAGCAGCGTAGTCGGAGGGGCGGGCGAGCAGTACTTC.

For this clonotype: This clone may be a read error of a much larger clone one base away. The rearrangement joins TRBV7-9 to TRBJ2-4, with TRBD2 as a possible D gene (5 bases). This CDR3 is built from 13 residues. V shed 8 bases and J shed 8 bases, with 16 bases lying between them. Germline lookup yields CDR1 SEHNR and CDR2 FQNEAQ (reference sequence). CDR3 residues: CASCLGSRDIQYF. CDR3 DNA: TGTGCCAGCTGCCTGGGGTCGCGGGACATTCAGTACTTC.

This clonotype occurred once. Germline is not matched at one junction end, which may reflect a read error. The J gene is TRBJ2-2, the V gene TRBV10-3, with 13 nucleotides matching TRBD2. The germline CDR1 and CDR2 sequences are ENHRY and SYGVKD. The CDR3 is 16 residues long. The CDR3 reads CAVRPGTSGITGELFF. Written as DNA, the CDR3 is TGTGCCGTCAGGCCCGGGACTAGCGGGATCACCGGGGAACTGTTTTTT.

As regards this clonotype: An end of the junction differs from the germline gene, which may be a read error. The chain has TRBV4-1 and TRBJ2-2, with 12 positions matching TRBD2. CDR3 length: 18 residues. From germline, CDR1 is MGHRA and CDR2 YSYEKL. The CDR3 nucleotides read TGCGCCAGCAACCGCGCGACTAGCGGGAGCGGGAACATCGGGGAGCTGTTTTTT. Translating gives CASNRATSGSGNIGELFF.

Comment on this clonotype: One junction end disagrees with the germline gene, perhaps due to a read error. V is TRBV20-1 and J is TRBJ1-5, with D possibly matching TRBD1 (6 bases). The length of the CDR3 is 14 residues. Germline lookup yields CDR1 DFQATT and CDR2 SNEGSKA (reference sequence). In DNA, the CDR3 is TGTAGTGCTAGAGTGGGGAAAGGGGGTGAGCCCCAGCATTTT. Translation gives CSARVGKGGEPQHF.

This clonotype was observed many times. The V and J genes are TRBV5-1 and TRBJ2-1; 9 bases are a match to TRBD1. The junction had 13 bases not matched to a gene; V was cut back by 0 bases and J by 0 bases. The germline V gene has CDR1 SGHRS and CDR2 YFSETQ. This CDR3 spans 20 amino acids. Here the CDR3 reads CASSLAGTRDREYSYNEQFF. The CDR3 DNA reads TGCGCCAGCAGCTTGGCCGGTACTCGGGACAGGGAATACTCCTACAATGAGCAGTTCTTC.